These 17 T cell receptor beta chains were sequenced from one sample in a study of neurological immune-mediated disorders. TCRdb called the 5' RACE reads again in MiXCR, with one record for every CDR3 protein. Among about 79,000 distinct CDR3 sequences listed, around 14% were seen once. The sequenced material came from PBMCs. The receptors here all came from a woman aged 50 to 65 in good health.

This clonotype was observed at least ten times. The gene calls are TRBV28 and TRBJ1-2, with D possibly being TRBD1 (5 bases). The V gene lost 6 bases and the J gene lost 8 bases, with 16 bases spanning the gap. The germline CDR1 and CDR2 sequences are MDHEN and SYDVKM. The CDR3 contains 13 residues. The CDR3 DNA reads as TGTGCCAGCAGACTCTCGGCGGGGCCGGGCTACACCTTC. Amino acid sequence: CASRLSAGPGYTF.

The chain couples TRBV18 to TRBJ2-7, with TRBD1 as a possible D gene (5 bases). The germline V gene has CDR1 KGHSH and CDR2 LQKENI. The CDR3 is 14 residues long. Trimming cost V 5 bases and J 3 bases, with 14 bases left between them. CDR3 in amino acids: CASSASDTFYEQYF. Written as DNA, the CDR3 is TGTGCCAGCTCAGCATCGGACACCTTCTACGAGCAGTACTTC.

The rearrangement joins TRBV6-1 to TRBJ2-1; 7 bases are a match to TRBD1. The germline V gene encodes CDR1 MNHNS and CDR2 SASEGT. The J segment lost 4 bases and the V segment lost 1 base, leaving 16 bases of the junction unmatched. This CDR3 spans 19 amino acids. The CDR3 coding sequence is TGTGCCAGCAGTGAAGGTGGCTGGACAGGCGGAATCTCGTACAATGAGCAGTTCTTC. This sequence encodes CASSEGGWTGGISYNEQFF.

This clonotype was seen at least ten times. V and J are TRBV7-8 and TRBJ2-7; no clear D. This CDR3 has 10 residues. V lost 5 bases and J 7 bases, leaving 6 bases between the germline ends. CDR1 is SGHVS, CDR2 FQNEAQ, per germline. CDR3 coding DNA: TGTGCCAGCAGCCCTCTAGAGCAGTACTTC. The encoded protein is CASSPLEQYF.

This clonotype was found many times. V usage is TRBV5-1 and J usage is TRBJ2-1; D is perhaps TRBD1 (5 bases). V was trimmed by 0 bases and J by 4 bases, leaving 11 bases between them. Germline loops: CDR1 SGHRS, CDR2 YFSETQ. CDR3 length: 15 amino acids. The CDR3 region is CASSLAGQQYNEQFF. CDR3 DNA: TGCGCCAGCAGCTTGGCAGGACAACAATACAATGAGCAGTTCTTC.

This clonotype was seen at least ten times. This CDR3 is CSARDQRVHTDTQYF. The CDR3 bases are TGCAGTGCGAGGGACCAGCGGGTTCACACAGATACGCAGTATTTT. V and J are TRBV20-1 and TRBJ2-3; D might be TRBD2 (6 bases). Between the trimmed V and J ends, which lost 6 bases and 2 bases, there was a span of 18 bases. Germline loops: CDR1 DFQATT, CDR2 SNEGSKA (reference sequence). CDR3 size: 15 residues.

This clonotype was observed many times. As DNA, the CDR3 is TGTGCCAGCAGCCTACTATCTGGGGCCAACGTCCTGACTTTC. It yields the protein CASSLLSGANVLTF. The V and J genes are TRBV5-8 and TRBJ2-6; unclear D gene. The CDR3 sequence is 14 residues long. Per germline, CDR1 SGHTS and CDR2 YDEGEE. V was cut by 4 bases and J by 1 base, with 6 bases left in between.

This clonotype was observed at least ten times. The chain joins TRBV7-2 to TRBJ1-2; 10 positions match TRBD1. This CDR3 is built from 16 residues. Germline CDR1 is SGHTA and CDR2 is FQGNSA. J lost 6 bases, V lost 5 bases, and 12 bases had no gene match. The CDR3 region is CASSGSGTGVGDGYTF. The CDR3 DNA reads TGTGCCAGCAGCGGATCCGGGACAGGGGTCGGAGATGGCTACACCTTC.

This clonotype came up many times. DNA for the CDR3: TGTGCCAGCAGCGAGGGGACAGCCATGAACACTGAAGCTTTCTTT. Protein product: CASSEGTAMNTEAFF. The chain is built from TRBV9 and TRBJ1-1, with 7 bases fitting TRBD1. This CDR3 spans 15 amino acids. CDR1 and CDR2 from the germline V gene are SGDLS and YYNGEE. V was pared by 3 bases and J by 0 bases, with 5 bases of the junction left unmatched. The variable domain in full, completed from reference TRBV9 and TRBJ1-1, reads DSGVTQTPKHLITATGQRVTLRCSPRSGDLSVYWYQQSLDQGLQFLIQYYNGEERAKGNILERFSAQQFPDLHSELNLSSLELGDSALYFCASSEGTAMNTEAFFGQGTRLTVV.

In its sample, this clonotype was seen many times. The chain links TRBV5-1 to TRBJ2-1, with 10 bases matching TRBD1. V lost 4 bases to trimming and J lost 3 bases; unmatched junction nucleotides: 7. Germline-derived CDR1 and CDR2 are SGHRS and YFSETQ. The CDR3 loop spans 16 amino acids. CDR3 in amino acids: CASSREGDRGYNEQFF. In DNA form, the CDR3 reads TGCGCCAGCAGCCGGGAGGGGGACAGGGGCTACAATGAGCAGTTCTTC.

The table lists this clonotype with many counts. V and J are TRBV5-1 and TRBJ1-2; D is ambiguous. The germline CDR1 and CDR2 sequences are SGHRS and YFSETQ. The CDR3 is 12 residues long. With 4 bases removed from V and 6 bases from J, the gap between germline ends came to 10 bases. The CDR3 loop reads CASSKQEDGYTF. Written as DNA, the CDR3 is TGCGCCAGCAGCAAGCAGGAGGATGGCTACACCTTC.

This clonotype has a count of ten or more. CDR3 sequence reads: CASSITGTSGGWVSYNEQFF. The CDR3 DNA follows: TGTGCCAGCAGCATTACCGGGACTAGCGGGGGGTGGGTCTCCTACAATGAGCAGTTCTTC. The V call is TRBV7-9, the J call TRBJ2-1, with 15 positions matching TRBD2. The V gene's germline CDR1 is SEHNR and CDR2 FQNEAQ (reference sequence). This CDR3 contains 20 residues. Trimming took 5 bases from V and 0 from J; bases not matched to a gene: 11.

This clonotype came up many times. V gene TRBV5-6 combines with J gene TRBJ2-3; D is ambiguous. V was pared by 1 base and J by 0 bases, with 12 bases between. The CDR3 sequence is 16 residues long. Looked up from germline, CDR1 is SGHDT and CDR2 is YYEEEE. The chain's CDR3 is CASSLTQVPSTDTQYF. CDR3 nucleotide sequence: TGTGCCAGCAGCTTGACCCAGGTTCCTAGCACAGATACGCAGTATTTT.

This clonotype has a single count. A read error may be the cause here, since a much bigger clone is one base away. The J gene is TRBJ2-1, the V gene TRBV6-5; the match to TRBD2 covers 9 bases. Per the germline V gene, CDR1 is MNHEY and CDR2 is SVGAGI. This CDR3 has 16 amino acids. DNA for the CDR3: TGTACCAGCAGTCTGGAGGAAGCGGGGGGTTACAATGAGCAGTTCTTC. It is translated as CTSSLEEAGGYNEQFF.

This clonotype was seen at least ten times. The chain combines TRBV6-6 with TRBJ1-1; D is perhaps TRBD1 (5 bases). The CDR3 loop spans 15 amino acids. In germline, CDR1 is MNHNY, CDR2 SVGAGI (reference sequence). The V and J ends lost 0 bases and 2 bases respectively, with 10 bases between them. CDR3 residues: CASSYSARGNTEAFF. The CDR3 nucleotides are TGTGCCAGCAGTTACTCTGCGCGGGGCAACACTGAAGCTTTCTTT.

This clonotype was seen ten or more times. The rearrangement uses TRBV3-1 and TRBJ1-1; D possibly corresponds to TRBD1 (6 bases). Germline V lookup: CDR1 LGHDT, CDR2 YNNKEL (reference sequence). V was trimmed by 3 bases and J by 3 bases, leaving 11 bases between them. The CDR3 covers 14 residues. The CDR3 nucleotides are TGTGCCAGCAGCCATTTGGCAGGGGACACTGAAGCTTTCTTT. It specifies CASSHLAGDTEAFF. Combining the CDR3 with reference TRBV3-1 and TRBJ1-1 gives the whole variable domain DTAVSQTPKYLVTQMGNDKSIKCEQNLGHDTMYWYKQDSKKFLKIMFSYNNKELIINETVPNRFSPKSPDKAHLNLHINSLELGDSAVYFCASSHLAGDTEAFFGQGTRLTVV.

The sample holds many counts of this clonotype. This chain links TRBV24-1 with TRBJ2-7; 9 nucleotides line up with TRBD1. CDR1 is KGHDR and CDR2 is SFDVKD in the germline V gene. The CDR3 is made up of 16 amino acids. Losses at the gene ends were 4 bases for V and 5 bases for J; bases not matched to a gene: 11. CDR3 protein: CATSEGTGTLVDEQYF. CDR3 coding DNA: TGTGCCACCAGTGAGGGGACAGGGACCCTCGTCGACGAGCAGTACTTC.